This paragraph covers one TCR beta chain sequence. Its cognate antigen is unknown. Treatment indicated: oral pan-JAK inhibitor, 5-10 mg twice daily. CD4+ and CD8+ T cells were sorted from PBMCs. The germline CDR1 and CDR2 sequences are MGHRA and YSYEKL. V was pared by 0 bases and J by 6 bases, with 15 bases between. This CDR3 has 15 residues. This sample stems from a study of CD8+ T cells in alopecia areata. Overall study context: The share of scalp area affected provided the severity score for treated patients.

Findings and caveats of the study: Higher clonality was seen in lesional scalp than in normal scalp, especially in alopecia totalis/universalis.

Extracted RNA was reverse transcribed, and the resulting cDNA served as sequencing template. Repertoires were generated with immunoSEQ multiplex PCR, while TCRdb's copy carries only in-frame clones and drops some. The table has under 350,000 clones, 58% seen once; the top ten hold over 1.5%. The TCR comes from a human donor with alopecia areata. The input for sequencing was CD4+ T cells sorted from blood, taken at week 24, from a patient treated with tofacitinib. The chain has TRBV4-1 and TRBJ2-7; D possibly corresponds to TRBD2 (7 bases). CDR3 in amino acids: CASSQDGRGPSEQYF. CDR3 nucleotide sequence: TGCGCCAGCAGCCAAGACGGGCGGGGGCCAAGCGAGCAGTACTTC.